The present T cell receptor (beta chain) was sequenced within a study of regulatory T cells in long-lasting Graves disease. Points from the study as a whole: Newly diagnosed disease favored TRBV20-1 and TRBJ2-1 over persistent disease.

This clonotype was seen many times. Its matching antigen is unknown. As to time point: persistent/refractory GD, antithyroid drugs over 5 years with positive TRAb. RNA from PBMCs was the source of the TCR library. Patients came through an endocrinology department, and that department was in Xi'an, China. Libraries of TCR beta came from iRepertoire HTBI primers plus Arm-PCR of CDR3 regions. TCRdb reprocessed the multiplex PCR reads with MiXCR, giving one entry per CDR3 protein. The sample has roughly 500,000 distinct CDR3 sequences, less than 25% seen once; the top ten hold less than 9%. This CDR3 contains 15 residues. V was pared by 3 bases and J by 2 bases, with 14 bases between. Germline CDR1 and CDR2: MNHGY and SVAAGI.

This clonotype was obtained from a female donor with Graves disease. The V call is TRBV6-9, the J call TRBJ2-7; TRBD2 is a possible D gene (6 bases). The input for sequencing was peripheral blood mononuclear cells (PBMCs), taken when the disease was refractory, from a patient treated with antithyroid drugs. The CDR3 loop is CASSYGGTTTYEQYF. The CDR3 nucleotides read TGTGCCAGCAGTTACGGCGGGACGACAACCTACGAGCAGTACTTC.